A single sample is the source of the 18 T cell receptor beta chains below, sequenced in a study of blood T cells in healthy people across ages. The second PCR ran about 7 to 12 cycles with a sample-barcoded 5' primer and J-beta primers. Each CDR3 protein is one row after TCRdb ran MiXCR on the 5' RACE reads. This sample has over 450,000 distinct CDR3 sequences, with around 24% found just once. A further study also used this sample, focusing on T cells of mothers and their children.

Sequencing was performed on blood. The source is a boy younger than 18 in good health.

The CDR3 sequence: CATSDSYTGELFF. As DNA, the CDR3 is TGTGCCACCAGTGATTCTTACACCGGGGAGCTGTTTTTT. V usage is TRBV24-1 and J usage is TRBJ2-2; D call uncertain. Germline-derived CDR1 and CDR2 are KGHDR and SFDVKD. The CDR3 loop spans 13 amino acids. V was trimmed by 2 bases and J by 3 bases, leaving 3 bases between them.

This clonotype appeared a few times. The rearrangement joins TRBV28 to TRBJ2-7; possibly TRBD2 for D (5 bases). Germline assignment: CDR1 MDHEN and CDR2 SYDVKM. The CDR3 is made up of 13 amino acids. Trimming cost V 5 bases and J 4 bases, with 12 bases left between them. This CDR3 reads CASSGSQAYEQYF. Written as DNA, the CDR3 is TGTGCCAGCAGTGGGAGTCAAGCTTACGAGCAGTACTTC.

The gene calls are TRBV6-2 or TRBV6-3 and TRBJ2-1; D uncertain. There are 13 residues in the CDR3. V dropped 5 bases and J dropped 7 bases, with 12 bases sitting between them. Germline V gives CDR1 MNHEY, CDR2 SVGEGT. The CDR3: CASSPLVVNEQFF. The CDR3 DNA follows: TGTGCCAGCAGTCCTCTAGTTGTGAATGAGCAGTTCTTC.

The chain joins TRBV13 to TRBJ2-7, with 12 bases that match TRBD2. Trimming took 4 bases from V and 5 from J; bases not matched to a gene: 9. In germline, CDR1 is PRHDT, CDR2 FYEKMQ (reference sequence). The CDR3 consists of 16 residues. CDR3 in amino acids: CASSSRLAGVEDEQYF. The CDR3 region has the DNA TGTGCCAGCAGCTCCCGACTAGCGGGAGTCGAGGACGAGCAGTACTTC.

Here the CDR3 DNA reads TGTGCCATCAGTGGCCGATTGGACACTGAAGCTTTCTTT. Encoded protein: CAISGRLDTEAFF. The chain recombines TRBV10-3 with TRBJ1-1; D ambiguous. Trimming stripped 4 bases from V and 3 bases from J, with 9 bases between. There are 13 residues in the CDR3. Germline lookup yields CDR1 ENHRY and CDR2 SYGVKD.

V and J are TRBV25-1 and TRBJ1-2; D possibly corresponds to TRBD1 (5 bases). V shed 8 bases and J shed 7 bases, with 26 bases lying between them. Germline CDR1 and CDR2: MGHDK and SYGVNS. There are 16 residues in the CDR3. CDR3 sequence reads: CASGGTLVGAARGYTF. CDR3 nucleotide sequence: TGTGCCAGCGGCGGGACGTTGGTCGGTGCGGCGCGTGGCTACACCTTC.

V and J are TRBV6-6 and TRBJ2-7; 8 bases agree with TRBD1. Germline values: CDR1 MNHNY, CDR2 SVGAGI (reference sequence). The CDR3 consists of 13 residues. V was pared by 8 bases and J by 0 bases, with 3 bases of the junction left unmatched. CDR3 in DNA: TGTGCCAGCGGGACAGGTAACTCCTACGAGCAGTACTTC. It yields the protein CASGTGNSYEQYF.

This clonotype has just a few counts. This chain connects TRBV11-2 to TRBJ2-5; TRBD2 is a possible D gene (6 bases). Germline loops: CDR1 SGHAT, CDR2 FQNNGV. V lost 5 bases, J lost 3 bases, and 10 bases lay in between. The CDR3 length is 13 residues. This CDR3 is CASSPRLEETQYF. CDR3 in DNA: TGTGCCAGCAGCCCGCGACTAGAAGAGACCCAGTACTTC.

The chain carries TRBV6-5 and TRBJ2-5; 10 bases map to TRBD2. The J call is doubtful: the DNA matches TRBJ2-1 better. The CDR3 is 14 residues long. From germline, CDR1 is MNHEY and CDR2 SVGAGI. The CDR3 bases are TGTGCCAGCAAAGAGCGGGGGGGAGGAAATGAGCAGTTCTTC. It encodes CASKERGGGNEQFF.

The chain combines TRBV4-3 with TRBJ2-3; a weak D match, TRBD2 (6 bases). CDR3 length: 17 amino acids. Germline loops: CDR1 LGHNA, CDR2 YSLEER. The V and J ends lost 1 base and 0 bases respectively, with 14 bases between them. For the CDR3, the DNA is TGCGCCAGCAGCCAAGCAGTTCTCGGGGGTAGCACAGATACGCAGTATTTT. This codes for CASSQAVLGGSTDTQYF.

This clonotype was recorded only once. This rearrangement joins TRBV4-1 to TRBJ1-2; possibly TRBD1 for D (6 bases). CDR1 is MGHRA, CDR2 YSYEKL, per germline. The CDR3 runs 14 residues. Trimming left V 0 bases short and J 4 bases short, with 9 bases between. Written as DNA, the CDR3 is TGCGCCAGCAGCCAAGACGCGGACAGCTATGGCTACACCTTC. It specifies CASSQDADSYGYTF.

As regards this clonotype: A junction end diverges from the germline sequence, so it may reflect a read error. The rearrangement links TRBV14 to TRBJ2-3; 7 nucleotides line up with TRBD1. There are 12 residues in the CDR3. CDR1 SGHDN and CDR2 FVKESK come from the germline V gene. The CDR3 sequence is CASSQPKDRVPF. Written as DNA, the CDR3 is TGTGCCAGCAGCCAACCCAAAGACAGGGTACCCTTT.

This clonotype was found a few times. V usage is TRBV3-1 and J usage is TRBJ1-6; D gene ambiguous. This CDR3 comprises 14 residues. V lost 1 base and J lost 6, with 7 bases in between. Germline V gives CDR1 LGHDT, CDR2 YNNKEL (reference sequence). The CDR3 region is CASSQALINSPLHF. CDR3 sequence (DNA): TGTGCCAGCAGCCAAGCGCTGATTAATTCACCCCTCCACTTT.

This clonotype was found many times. The CDR3 DNA is TGCAGCGCGAGGGCCCTCCAAGAGACCCAGTACTTC. Translating it yields CSARALQETQYF. V gene TRBV29-1 combines with J gene TRBJ2-5; D may be TRBD2 (5 bases). The V gene lost 7 bases and the J gene lost 1 base, with 10 bases spanning the gap. The CDR3 runs 12 residues. Germline CDR1 is SQVTM and CDR2 is ANQGSEA.

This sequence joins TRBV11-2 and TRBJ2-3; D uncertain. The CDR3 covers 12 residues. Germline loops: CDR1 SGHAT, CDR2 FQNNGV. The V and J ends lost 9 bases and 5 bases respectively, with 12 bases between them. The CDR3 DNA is TGTGCCAGAACCCTAAGAAGAGATACGCAGTATTTT. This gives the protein CARTLRRDTQYF.

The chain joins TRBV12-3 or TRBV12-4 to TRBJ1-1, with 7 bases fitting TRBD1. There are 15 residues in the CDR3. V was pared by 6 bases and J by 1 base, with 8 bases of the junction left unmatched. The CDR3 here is CASRSEGQKNTEAFF. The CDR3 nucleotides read TGTGCCAGCAGATCAGAGGGACAGAAGAACACTGAAGCTTTCTTT.

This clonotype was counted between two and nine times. Here the CDR3 DNA reads TGTGCCAGCAGCTTAGAGTGGACTAGCGGGGGGAGAAGGAAAAACACCGGGGAGCTGTTTTTT. This gives the protein CASSLEWTSGGRRKNTGELFF. This sequence joins TRBV7-6 and TRBJ2-2; 14 nucleotides agree with TRBD2. J gave up 2 bases and V 1 base, and 12 bases lay outside the gene matches. Germline CDR1 SGHVS, CDR2 FNYEAQ. The CDR3 length is 21 residues. The full variable domain, in which reference TRBV7-6 and TRBJ2-2 provide the parts outside the CDR3, is GAGVSQSPRYKVTKRGQDVALRCDPISGHVSLYWYRQALGQGPEFLTYFNYEAQQDKSGLPNDRFSAERPEGSISTLTIQRTEQRDSAMYRCASSLEWTSGGRRKNTGELFFGEGSRLTVL.

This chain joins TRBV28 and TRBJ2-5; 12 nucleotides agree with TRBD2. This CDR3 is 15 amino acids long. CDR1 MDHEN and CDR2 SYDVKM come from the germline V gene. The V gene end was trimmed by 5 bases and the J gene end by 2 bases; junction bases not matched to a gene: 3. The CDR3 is CASSIGLAGQETQYF. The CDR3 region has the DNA TGTGCCAGCAGTATAGGACTAGCGGGGCAAGAGACCCAGTACTTC.